This T cell receptor (beta chain) was retrieved from a study of blood T cell repertoires in COVID-19. Background on the study: Collection of acute and convalescent COVID-19 samples took place in the United States, Italy and Spain. T cells, B-cell-depleted T cells, or PBMCs provided the cDNA or gDNA that served as material.

Patients from Seattle were sampled longitudinally, starting during active infection. CDR1 and CDR2 (germline): MDHEN, SYDVKM. This CDR3 has 16 amino acids. Losses at the gene ends were 5 bases for V and 4 bases for J; bases not matched to a gene: 7. The authors' processing: Amplification with reference gene primers provided the estimates of nucleated cell counts. The assay was immunoSEQ multiplex PCR, and TCRdb's table has in-frame clones only and misses some. That table is the source of V, J and clone size, and D and trimming were worked out from the DNA. The sample holds 300,000 to 450,000 clones; about 87% are singletons and the top ten take approximately 2.5%.

The TCR originated in a woman aged 55-70 years with COVID-19, enrolled during active disease. The chain combines TRBV28 with TRBJ1-4; 10 bases align to TRBD1. Input material: peripheral blood. The CDR3 region has the DNA TGTGCCAGCAGTGGACAGGGGGTTGTGGGTAATGAAAAACTGTTTTTT. The encoded protein is CASSGQGVVGNEKLFF.